Each of the 2 T cell receptor beta chains below was sequenced from the same sample in a study of T cell responses to AZD1222 COVID-19 vaccine. Profiling relied on immunoSEQ multiplex PCR, and the TCRdb table lists in-frame clones only, not all of them. Of 150,000 to 200,000 clones listed, around nine tenths are singletons. The specimen was peripheral blood, collected 28 days after the second AZD1222 dose. The receptors derive from an adult who received the AZD1222 COVID-19 vaccine.

This chain joins TRBV2 and TRBJ2-1, with D perhaps TRBD1 or TRBD2 (5 bases each). Germline V gives CDR1 SNHLY, CDR2 FYNNEI. This CDR3 is 12 amino acids long. Trimming shortened V by 6 bases and J by 6 bases, and 9 bases separated the two germline ends. CDR3 coding DNA: TGTGCCAGCAGGGGACCAGGCAATGAGCAGTTCTTC. It codes for CASRGPGNEQFF. The variable domain in full, with the rest retrieved from reference TRBV2 and TRBJ2-1, is EPEVTQTPSHQVTQMGQEVILRCVPISNHLYFYWYRQILGQKVEFLVSFYNNEISEKSEIFDDQFSVERPDGSNFTLKIRSTKLEDSAMYFCASRGPGNEQFFGPGTRLTVL.

The rearrangement joins TRBV3-1 (or the pseudogene TRBV3-2) to TRBJ1-1; D gene unclear. V was clipped by 4 bases and J by 0 bases, with 9 bases between them. The CDR3 has 14 residues. Germline CDR1 and CDR2: LGHDT and YNNKEL (reference sequence). Written as DNA, the CDR3 is TGTGCCAGCAGCCCACCAACCGTGAACACTGAAGCTTTCTTT. Its translation: CASSPPTVNTEAFF.